The following is a T cell receptor beta chain sequence with its context. What it recognizes is unknown. These data are taken from a study of T cell repertoires in aging, cancer and after chemotherapy. The template was genomic DNA from peripheral blood, not RNA. The study's findings and limits: Loss of evenness, beyond lost richness, contributed to age-related TCR diversity decline in cancer patients.

TRB rearrangements spanning V, D and J were amplified using mixed TRB-A/B primers. TCRdb redid the calling of the multiplex PCR reads with MiXCR, one entry per CDR3 protein. The data hold more than 2,500 distinct CDR3 sequences, with approximately 28% observed a single time. Material for sequencing was blood. The TCR sequence derives from a human donor in good health.

CDR3 region: CASSLGSWNTEAFF. The CDR3 nucleotides are TGTGCCAGCAGCTTGGGCAGTTGGAACACTGAAGCTTTCTTT. The gene calls are TRBV11-2 and TRBJ1-1, with D uncertain. The CDR3 sequence is 14 residues long. CDR1 SGHAT and CDR2 FQNNGV come from the germline V gene. Between the trimmed V and J ends, which lost 3 bases and 1 base, there was a span of 9 bases.